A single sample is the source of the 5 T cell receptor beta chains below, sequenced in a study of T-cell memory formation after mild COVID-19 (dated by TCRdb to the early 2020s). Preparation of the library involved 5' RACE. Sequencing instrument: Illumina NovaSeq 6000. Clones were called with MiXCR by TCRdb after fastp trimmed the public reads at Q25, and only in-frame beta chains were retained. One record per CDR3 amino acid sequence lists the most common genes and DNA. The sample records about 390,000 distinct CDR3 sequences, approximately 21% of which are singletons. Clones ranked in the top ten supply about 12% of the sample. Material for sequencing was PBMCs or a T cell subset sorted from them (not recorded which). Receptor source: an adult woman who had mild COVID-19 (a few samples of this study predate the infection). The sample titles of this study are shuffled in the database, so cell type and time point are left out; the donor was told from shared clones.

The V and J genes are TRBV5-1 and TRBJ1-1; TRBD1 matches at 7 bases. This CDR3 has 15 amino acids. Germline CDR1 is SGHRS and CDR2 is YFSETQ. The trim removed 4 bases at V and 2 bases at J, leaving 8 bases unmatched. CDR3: CASSASGTENTEAFF. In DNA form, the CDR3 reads TGCGCCAGCAGCGCCTCCGGGACAGAAAACACTGAAGCTTTCTTT.

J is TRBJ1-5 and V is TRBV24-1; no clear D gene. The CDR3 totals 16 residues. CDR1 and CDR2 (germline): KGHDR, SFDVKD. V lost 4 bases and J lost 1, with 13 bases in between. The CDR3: CATSDPHTISNQPQHF. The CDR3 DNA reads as TGTGCCACCAGTGACCCACACACTATAAGCAATCAGCCCCAGCATTTT.

CDR3 bases: TGCAGTGCTAGATGGGGTGTCTATGGCTACACCTTC. It is translated as CSARWGVYGYTF. The chain employs TRBV20-1 and TRBJ1-2, with no clear D. CDR3 length: 12 residues. The V end was cut by 2 bases, the J end by 4 bases, with 8 bases between. Germline-derived CDR1 and CDR2 are DFQATT and SNEGSKA (reference sequence).

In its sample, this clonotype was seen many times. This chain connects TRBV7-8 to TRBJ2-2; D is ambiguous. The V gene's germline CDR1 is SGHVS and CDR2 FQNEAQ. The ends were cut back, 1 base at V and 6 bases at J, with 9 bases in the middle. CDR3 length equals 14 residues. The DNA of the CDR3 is TGTGCCAGCAGCTTAGTGGCAGGAGCCGGGGAGCTGTTTTTT. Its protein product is CASSLVAGAGELFF.

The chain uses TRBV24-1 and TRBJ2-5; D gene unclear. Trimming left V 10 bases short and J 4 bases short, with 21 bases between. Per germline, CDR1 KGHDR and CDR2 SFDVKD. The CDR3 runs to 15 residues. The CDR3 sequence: CATCDTAGPRETQYF. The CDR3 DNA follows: TGTGCCACGTGTGATACAGCCGGACCCAGAGAGACCCAGTACTTC.